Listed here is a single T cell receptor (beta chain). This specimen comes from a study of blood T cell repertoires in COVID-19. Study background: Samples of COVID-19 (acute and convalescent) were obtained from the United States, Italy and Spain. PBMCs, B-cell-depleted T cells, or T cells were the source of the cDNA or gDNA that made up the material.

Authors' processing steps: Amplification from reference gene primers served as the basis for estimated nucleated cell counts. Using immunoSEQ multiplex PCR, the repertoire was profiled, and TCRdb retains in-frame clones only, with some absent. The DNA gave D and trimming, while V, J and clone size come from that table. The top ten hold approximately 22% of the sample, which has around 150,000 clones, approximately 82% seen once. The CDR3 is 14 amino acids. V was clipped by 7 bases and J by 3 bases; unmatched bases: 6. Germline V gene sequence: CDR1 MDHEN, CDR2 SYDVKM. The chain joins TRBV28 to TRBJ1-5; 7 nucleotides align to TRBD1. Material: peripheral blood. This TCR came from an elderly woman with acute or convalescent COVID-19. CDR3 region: CASIVTGVNQPQHF. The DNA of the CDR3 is TGTGCCAGCATCGTTACAGGGGTCAATCAGCCCCAGCATTTT.